This T cell receptor (beta chain) was sequenced during a study of T cell changes during pregnancy in multiple sclerosis. Looked up from germline, CDR1 is SGHAT and CDR2 is FQNNGV. CDR3 length equals 15 residues. After removal of 7 bases from V and 1 base from J, the junction contained 6 bases not matched to a gene. Repertoires were generated with immunoSEQ multiplex PCR, while TCRdb's copy carries only in-frame clones and drops some. The repertoire holds under 70,000 clones, with about nine tenths as singletons. The sequence was obtained from a female donor in good health, enrolled as a control in a pregnancy study. This material consisted of peripheral blood, taken in the third trimester of pregnancy. This rearrangement joins TRBV11-2 to TRBJ2-1; the match to TRBD1 covers 8 bases. CDR3 in amino acids: CASTPGQASYNEQFF. DNA of the CDR3: TGTGCCAGCACCCCGGGACAGGCTTCCTACAATGAGCAGTTCTTC.